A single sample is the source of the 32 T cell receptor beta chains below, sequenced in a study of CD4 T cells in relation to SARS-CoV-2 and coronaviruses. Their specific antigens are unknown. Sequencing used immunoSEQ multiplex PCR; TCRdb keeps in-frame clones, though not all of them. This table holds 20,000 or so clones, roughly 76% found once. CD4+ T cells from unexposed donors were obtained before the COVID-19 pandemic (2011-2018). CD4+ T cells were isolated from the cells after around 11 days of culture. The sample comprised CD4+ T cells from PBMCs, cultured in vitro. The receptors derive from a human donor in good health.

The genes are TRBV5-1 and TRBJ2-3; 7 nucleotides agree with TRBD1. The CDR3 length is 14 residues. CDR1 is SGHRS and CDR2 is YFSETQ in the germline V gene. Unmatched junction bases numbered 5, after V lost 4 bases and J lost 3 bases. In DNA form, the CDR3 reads TGCGCCAGCAGCAGACAGGGTGGGACAGATACGCAGTATTTT. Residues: CASSRQGGTDTQYF.

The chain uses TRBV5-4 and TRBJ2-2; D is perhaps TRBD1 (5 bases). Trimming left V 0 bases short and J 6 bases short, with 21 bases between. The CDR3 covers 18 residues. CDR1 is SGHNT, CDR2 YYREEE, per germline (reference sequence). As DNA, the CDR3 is TGTGCCAGCAGCTTGGGGGGTCAGGGTTCGGCTGGAGCCGGGGAGCTGTTTTTT. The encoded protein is CASSLGGQGSAGAGELFF.

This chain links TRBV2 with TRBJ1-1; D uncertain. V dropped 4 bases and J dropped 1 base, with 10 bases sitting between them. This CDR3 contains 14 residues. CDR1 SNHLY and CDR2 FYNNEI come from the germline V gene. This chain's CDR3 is CASSAYTGNTEAFF. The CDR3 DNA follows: TGTGCCAGCAGTGCCTACACCGGGAACACTGAAGCTTTCTTT.

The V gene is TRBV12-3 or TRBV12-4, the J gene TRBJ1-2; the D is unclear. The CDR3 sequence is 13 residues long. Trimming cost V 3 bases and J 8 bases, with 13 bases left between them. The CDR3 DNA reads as TGTGCCAGCAGTTTCCTATCACGCGACGGCTACACCTTC. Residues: CASSFLSRDGYTF.

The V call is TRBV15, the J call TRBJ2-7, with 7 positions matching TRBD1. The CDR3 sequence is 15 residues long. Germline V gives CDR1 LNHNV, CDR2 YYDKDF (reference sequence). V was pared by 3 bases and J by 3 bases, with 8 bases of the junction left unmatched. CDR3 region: CATSSIGGISYEQYF. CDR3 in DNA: TGTGCCACCAGCAGTATAGGGGGCATTAGCTACGAGCAGTACTTC.

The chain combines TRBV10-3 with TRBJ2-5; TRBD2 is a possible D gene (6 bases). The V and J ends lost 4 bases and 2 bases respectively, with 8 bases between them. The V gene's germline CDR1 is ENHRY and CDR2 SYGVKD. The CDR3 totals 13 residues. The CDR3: CAISGGMQETQYF. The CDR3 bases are TGTGCCATCAGTGGCGGGATGCAAGAGACCCAGTACTTC.

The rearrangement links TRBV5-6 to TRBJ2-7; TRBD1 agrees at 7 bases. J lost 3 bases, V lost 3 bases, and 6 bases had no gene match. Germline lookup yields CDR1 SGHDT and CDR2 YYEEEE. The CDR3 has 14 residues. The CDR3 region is CASSSGTVSYEQYF. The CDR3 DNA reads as TGTGCCAGCAGCTCCGGGACAGTAAGCTACGAGCAGTACTTC.

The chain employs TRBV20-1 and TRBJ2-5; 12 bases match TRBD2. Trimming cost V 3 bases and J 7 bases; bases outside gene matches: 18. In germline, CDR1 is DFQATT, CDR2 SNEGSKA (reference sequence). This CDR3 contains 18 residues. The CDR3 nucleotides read TGCAGTGCTAGTTCAACCGGCGCGACTAGCGGGAGTTTCGGGACCCAGTACTTC. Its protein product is CSASSTGATSGSFGTQYF.

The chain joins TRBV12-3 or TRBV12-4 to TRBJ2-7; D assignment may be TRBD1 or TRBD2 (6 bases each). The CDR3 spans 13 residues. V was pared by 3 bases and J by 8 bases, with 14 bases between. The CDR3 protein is CASSFSRGPKQYF. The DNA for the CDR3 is TGTGCCAGCAGTTTTTCCCGGGGGCCTAAGCAGTACTTC.

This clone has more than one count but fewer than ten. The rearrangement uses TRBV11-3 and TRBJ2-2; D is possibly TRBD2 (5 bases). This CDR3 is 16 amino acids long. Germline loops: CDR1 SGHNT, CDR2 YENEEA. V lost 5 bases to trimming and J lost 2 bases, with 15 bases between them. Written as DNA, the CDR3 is TGTGCCAGCAGCCTCTTATCTAGCACAAACACCGGGGAGCTGTTTTTT. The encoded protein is CASSLLSSTNTGELFF.

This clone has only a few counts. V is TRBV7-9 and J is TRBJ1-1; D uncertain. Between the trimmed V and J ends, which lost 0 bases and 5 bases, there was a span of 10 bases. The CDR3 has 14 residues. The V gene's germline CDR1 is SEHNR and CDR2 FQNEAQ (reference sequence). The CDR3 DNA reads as TGTGCCAGCAGCTTAGCGGTGGGTGAAACTGAAGCTTTCTTT. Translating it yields CASSLAVGETEAFF.

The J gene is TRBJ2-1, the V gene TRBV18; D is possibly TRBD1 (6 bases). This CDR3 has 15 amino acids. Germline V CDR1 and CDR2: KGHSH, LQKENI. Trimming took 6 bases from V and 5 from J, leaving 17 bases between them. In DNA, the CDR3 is TGTGCCAGCTCGTCTCAGGGGTGGGGAGACAATGAGCAGTTCTTC. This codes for CASSSQGWGDNEQFF.

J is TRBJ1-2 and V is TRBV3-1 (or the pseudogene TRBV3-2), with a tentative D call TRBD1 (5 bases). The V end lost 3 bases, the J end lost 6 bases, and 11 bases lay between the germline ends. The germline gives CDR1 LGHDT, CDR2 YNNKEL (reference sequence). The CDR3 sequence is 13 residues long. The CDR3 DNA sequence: TGTGCCAGCAGCCAGAGGCGGGGGGATGGCTACACCTTC. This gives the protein CASSQRRGDGYTF.

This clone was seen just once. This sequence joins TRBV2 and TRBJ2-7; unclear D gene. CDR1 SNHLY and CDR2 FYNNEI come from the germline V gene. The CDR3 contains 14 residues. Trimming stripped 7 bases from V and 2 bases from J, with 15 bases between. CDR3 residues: CASIMEKQTYEQYF. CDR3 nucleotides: TGTGCCAGCATTATGGAAAAGCAAACCTACGAGCAGTACTTC.

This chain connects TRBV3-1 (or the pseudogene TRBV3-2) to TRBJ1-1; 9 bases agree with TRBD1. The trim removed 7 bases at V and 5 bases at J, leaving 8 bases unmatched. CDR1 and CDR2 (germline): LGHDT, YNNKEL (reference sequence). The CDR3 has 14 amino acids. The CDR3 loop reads CASTNVQGATEAFF. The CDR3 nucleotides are TGTGCCAGCACCAACGTACAGGGGGCGACTGAAGCTTTCTTT.

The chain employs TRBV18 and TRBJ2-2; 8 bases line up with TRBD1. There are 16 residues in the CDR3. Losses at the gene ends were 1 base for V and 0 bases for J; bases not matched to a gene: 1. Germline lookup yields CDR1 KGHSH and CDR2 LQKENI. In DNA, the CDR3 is TGTGCCAGCTCACCACGACAGGGGTCGAACACCGGGGAGCTGTTTTTT. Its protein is CASSPRQGSNTGELFF.

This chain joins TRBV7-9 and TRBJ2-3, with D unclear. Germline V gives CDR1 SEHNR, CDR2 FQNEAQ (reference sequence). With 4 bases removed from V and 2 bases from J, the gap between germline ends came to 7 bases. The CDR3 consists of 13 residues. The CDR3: CASSYEHTDTQYF. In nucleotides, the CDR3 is TGTGCCAGCAGCTATGAACACACAGATACGCAGTATTTT.

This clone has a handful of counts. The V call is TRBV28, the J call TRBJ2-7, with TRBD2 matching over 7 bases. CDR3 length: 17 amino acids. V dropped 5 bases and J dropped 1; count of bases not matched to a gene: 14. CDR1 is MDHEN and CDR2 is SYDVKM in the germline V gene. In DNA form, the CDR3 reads TGTGCCAGCAGTGAAAATAGACTAGCCTCTACTTCCTACGAGCAGTACTTC. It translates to CASSENRLASTSYEQYF.

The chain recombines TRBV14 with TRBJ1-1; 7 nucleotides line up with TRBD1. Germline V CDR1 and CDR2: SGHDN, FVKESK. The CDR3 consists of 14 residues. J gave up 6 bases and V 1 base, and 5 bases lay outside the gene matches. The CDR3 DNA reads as TGTGCCAGCAGCCAAGTGGGTCAGGGGGCTGAAGCTTTCTTT. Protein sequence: CASSQVGQGAEAFF.

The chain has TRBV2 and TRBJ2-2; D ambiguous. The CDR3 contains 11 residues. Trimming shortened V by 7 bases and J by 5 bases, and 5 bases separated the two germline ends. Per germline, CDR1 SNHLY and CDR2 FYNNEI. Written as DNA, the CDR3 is TGTGCCAGCAAGTATACCGGGGAGCTGTTTTTT. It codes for CASKYTGELFF.

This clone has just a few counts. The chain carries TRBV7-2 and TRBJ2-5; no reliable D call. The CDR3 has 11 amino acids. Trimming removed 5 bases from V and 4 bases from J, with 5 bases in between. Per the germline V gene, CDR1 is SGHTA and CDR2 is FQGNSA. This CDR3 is CASSEGETQYF. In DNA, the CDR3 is TGTGCCAGCAGCGAAGGAGAGACCCAGTACTTC.

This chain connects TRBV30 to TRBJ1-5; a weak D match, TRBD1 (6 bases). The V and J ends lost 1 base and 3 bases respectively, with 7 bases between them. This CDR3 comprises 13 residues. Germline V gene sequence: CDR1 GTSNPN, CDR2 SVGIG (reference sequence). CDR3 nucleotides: TGTGCCTGGAGTGGGGGGCCCAATCAGCCCCAGCATTTT. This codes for CAWSGGPNQPQHF. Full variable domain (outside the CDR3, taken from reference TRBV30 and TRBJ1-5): SQTIHQWPATLVQPVGSPLSLECTVEGTSNPNLYWYRQAAGRGLQLLFYSVGIGQISSEVPQNLSASRPQDRQFILSSKKLLLSDSGFYLCAWSGGPNQPQHFGDGTRLSIL.

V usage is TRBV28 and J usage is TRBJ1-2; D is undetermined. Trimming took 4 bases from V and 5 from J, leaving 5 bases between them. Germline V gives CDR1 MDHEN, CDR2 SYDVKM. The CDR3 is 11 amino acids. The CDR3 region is CASSSDYGYTF. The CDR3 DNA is TGTGCCAGCAGTTCCGATTATGGCTACACCTTC.

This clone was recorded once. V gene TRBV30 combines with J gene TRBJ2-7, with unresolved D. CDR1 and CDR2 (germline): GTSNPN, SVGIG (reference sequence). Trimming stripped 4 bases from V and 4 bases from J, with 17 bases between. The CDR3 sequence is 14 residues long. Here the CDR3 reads CAWTQEPKIYEQYF. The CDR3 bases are TGTGCCTGGACCCAGGAACCGAAAATTTACGAGCAGTACTTC.

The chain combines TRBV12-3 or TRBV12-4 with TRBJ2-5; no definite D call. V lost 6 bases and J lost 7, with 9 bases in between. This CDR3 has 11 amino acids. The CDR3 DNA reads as TGTGCCAGCAGCACGGCAAGGACCCAGTACTTC. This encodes CASSTARTQYF.

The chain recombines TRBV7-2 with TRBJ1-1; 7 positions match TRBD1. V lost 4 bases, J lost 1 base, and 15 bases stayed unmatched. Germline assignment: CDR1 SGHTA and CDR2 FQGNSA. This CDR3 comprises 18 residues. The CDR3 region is CASSSAGQDPNRNTEAFF. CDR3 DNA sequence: TGTGCCAGCAGCTCCGCCGGACAGGATCCTAATCGGAACACTGAAGCTTTCTTT. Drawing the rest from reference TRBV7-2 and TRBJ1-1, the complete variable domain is GAGVSQSPSNKVTEKGKDVELRCDPISGHTALYWYRQSLGQGLEFLIYFQGNSAPDKSGLPSDRFSAERTGGSVSTLTIQRTQQEDSAVYLCASSSAGQDPNRNTEAFFGQGTRLTVV.

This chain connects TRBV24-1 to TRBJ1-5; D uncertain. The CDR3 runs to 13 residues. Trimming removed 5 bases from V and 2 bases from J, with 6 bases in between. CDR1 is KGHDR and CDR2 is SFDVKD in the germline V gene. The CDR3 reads CATSGWGNQPQHF. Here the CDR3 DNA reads TGTGCCACCAGTGGGTGGGGCAATCAGCCCCAGCATTTT.

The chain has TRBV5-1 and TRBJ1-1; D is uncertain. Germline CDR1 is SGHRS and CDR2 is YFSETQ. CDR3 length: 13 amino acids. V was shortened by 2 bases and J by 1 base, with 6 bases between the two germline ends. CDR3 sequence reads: CASSFMENTEAFF. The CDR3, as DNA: TGCGCCAGCAGCTTCATGGAGAACACTGAAGCTTTCTTT.

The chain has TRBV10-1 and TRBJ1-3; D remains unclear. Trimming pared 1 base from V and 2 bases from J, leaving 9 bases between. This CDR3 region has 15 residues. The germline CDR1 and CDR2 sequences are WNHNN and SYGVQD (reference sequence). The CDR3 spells CASSEFRQAGNTIYF. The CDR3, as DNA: TGCGCCAGCAGTGAGTTTCGGCAAGCTGGAAACACCATATATTTT.

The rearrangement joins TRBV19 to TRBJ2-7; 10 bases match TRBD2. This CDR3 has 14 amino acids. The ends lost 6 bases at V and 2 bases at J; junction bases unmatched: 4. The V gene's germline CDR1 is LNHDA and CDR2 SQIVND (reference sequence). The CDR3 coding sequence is TGTGCCAGTAGCAAAGCGGGAGGGCCCTACGAGCAGTACTTC. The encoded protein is CASSKAGGPYEQYF.

CDR3 in DNA: TGTGCCAGCAGGCAACACTCGAATGAGCAGTTCTTC. Protein: CASRQHSNEQFF. This chain uses TRBV6-5 with TRBJ2-1; D is undetermined. V lost 6 bases to trimming and J lost 7 bases, with 10 bases between them. This CDR3 comprises 12 residues. Germline V CDR1 and CDR2: MNHEY, SVGAGI.

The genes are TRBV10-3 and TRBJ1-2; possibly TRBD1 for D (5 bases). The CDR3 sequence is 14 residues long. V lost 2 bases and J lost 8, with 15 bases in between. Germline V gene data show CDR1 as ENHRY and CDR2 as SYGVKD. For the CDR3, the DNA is TGTGCCATCAGTGAGACCTACGAGGGGCGAGGCTACACCTTC. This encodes CAISETYEGRGYTF.